The rows below give T cell receptor beta chains drawn from one sample of a study of T cell clonotyping in hematopoietic cell transplantation. Clones were sequenced by immunoSEQ multiplex PCR, and TCRdb holds only the in-frame ones, with some missing. The sample includes 15,000 to 20,000 clones, around nine tenths seen only once; the top ten take about 5.7%. Sequences were obtained from peripheral blood mononuclear cells. The receptor set was obtained from a man aged 35 to 55 in good health. Some clones in this sample may be carry-over from other donors' samples. Both conserved end residues are part of each CDR3. D genes are given only for firm matches. Where a row states a size, it is once, few, many or the class of an expanded clone; other rows omit it.

d_gene: TRBD1; v_gene: TRBV7-8; j_gene: TRBJ2-7; abundance: -; CDR3nt: TGTGCCAGCAGCGAAGGGACAGGGGGGTACGAGCAGTACTTC; CDR3aa: CASSEGTGGYEQYF
d_gene: -; v_gene: TRBV6-5; j_gene: TRBJ2-2; abundance: -; CDR3nt: TGTGCCAGCAGTTACTTTGGCGGGGAGCTGTTTTTT; CDR3aa: CASSYFGGELFF
d_gene: TRBD1; v_gene: TRBV10-1; j_gene: TRBJ1-4; abundance: once; CDR3nt: TGCGCCAGCAGCTCCCGACAGGGAGGGTCTGCCGAAAAACTGTTTTTT; CDR3aa: CASSSRQGGSAEKLFF
d_gene: -; v_gene: TRBV7-9; j_gene: TRBJ2-4; abundance: -; CDR3nt: TGTGCCAGCAGCCCCGGGGTAGGGGTAGCCAAAAACATTCAGTACTTC; CDR3aa: CASSPGVGVAKNIQYF
d_gene: -; v_gene: TRBV28; j_gene: TRBJ2-2; abundance: -; CDR3nt: TGTGCCAGCAGTTTGCTAGCTCCCGGGGAGCTGTTTTTT; CDR3aa: CASSLLAPGELFF
d_gene: -; v_gene: TRBV6-5; j_gene: TRBJ1-1; abundance: -; CDR3nt: TGTGCCAGCAGTTACTCGAGACGGCGCGCGAACACTGAAGCTTTCTTT; CDR3aa: CASSYSRRRANTEAFF
d_gene: -; v_gene: TRBV6-4; j_gene: TRBJ2-1; abundance: -; CDR3nt: TGTGCCAGCAGTACCGGACTCGAAAATGAGCAGTTCTTC; CDR3aa: CASSTGLENEQFF
d_gene: -; v_gene: TRBV19; j_gene: TRBJ1-5; abundance: -; CDR3nt: TGTGCCAGTAGTAGTTACAATCAGCCCCAGCATTTT; CDR3aa: CASSSYNQPQHF
d_gene: TRBD1; v_gene: TRBV4-2; j_gene: TRBJ1-2; abundance: once; CDR3nt: TGTGCCAGCAGCTCTATGGACAGGCCCTATGGCTACACCTTC; CDR3aa: CASSSMDRPYGYTF
d_gene: -; v_gene: TRBV6-5; j_gene: TRBJ1-2; abundance: -; CDR3nt: TGTGCCAGCAGCCGGGGATGGACAGCCTATGGCTACACCTTC; CDR3aa: CASSRGWTAYGYTF
d_gene: -; v_gene: TRBV19; j_gene: TRBJ2-2; abundance: -; CDR3nt: TGTGCCAGTACGGGGCTGAACACCGGGGAGCTGTTTTTT; CDR3aa: CASTGLNTGELFF
d_gene: -; v_gene: TRBV29-1; j_gene: TRBJ2-7; abundance: -; CDR3nt: TGCAGCGTGGGAGAAGGAAAGGGCGTATCGTCCGAGCAGTACTTC; CDR3aa: CSVGEGKGVSSEQYF
d_gene: -; v_gene: TRBV6-7; j_gene: TRBJ1-2; abundance: -; CDR3nt: TGTGCCAGCAGTCACGGGGAGGAGGTTTATGGCTACACCTTC; CDR3aa: CASSHGEEVYGYTF
d_gene: TRBD1; v_gene: TRBV9; j_gene: TRBJ2-7; abundance: -; CDR3nt: TGTGCCAGCAGCTCAAGGGGGCGACCGGGCGAGCAGTACTTC; CDR3aa: CASSSRGRPGEQYF
d_gene: -; v_gene: TRBV28; j_gene: TRBJ2-3; abundance: -; CDR3nt: TGTGCCAGCAAAAGATCGGATACGCAGTATTTT; CDR3aa: CASKRSDTQYF
d_gene: TRBD1; v_gene: TRBV7-2; j_gene: TRBJ2-7; abundance: -; CDR3nt: TGTGCCAGCAGCGCGTCCGGGACAGGGGGTCGCGAGCAGTACTTC; CDR3aa: CASSASGTGGREQYF
d_gene: TRBD2; v_gene: TRBV2; j_gene: TRBJ2-7; abundance: once; CDR3nt: TGTGCCAGCAGTGAAGTAGCGGGAGGCTACGAGCAGTACTTC; CDR3aa: CASSEVAGGYEQYF
d_gene: -; v_gene: TRBV6-1; j_gene: TRBJ1-1; abundance: -; CDR3nt: TGTGCCAGCAGTGAATTGGGGGATTACCAGGCAGCTTTCTTT; CDR3aa: CASSELGDYQAAFF
d_gene: -; v_gene: TRBV5-4; j_gene: TRBJ1-2; abundance: -; CDR3nt: TGTGCCAGCAGCTTGTCCAGAGATCCCGATGGCTACACCTTC; CDR3aa: CASSLSRDPDGYTF
d_gene: -; v_gene: TRBV11-3; j_gene: TRBJ2-2; abundance: -; CDR3nt: TGTGCCAGCAGCTTAGATGGGTGGGGAATGAGTCAGACCGGGGAGCTGTTTTTT; CDR3aa: CASSLDGWGMSQTGELFF
d_gene: TRBD1; v_gene: TRBV6-4; j_gene: TRBJ2-1; abundance: -; CDR3nt: TGTGCCAGCAGTAACGCTCCGGGACAGGGGTCCTACAATGAGCAGTTCTTC; CDR3aa: CASSNAPGQGSYNEQFF
d_gene: -; v_gene: TRBV7-2; j_gene: TRBJ2-1; abundance: once; CDR3nt: TGTGCCAGCAGCTTAGTGGGGCTACCCACGAGAGGCTCCTACAATGAGCAGTTCTTC; CDR3aa: CASSLVGLPTRGSYNEQFF
d_gene: -; v_gene: TRBV6-1; j_gene: TRBJ1-4; abundance: -; CDR3nt: TGTGCCAGCAGCCAAACAGGGTCATGGGAAAAACTGTTTTTT; CDR3aa: CASSQTGSWEKLFF
d_gene: -; v_gene: TRBV28; j_gene: TRBJ1-5; abundance: few; CDR3nt: TGTGCCAGCAGTGGTTGGGAGGGGGAGCCCCAGCATTTT; CDR3aa: CASSGWEGEPQHF
d_gene: -; v_gene: TRBV5-1; j_gene: TRBJ2-1; abundance: -; CDR3nt: TGCGCCAGCAGCTTGGGTAGGGAGCAGTTCTTC; CDR3aa: CASSLGREQFF
d_gene: -; v_gene: TRBV5-6; j_gene: TRBJ1-2; abundance: -; CDR3nt: TGTGCCAGTAAACAGGGCTCTGGCTACACCTTC; CDR3aa: CASKQGSGYTF
d_gene: TRBD1; v_gene: TRBV12-5; j_gene: TRBJ1-5; abundance: few; CDR3nt: TGTGCTAGTGGTTTGGGGGACAGGGTGAATCAGCCCCAGCATTTT; CDR3aa: CASGLGDRVNQPQHF
d_gene: -; v_gene: TRBV2; j_gene: TRBJ1-1; abundance: -; CDR3nt: TGTGCCGGGGCAGAGAACACTGAAGCTTTCTTT; CDR3aa: CAGAENTEAFF
d_gene: -; v_gene: TRBV11-2; j_gene: TRBJ2-3; abundance: -; CDR3nt: TGTGCCAGCAGCTTAAAAGGGGGAGATACGCAGTATTTT; CDR3aa: CASSLKGGDTQYF
d_gene: -; v_gene: TRBV5-1; j_gene: TRBJ1-3; abundance: -; CDR3nt: TGCGCCAGCAGCTTGGTATGGAGCCGGGAAGAAAATAACCGGGTCGACTCTGGAAACACCATATATTTT; CDR3aa: CASSLVWSREENNRVDSGNTIYF
d_gene: -; v_gene: TRBV4-3; j_gene: TRBJ1-1; abundance: -; CDR3nt: TGCGCCAGCAGCCAAGTTCGATCTACTTACACTGAAGCTTTCTTT; CDR3aa: CASSQVRSTYTEAFF
d_gene: -; v_gene: TRBV25-1; j_gene: TRBJ1-1; abundance: -; CDR3nt: TGTGCCAGCACCATAGGCCAGGCTGAAGCTTTCTTT; CDR3aa: CASTIGQAEAFF
d_gene: -; v_gene: TRBV19; j_gene: TRBJ1-2; abundance: -; CDR3nt: TGTAGGTTTTTGGCTGGCTACACCTTC; CDR3aa: CRFLAGYTF
d_gene: TRBD2; v_gene: TRBV7-8; j_gene: TRBJ2-1; abundance: -; CDR3nt: TGTGCCAGCAGCGCCCGGGGGGAGGATGAGCAGTTCTTC; CDR3aa: CASSARGEDEQFF
d_gene: -; v_gene: TRBV7-2; j_gene: TRBJ1-2; abundance: -; CDR3nt: TGTGCCAGCAGCTTAGAAGGTTATGGCTACACCTTC; CDR3aa: CASSLEGYGYTF
d_gene: -; v_gene: TRBV5-6; j_gene: TRBJ2-7; abundance: -; CDR3nt: TGTGCCAGCAGTATGTTGGTACCTTCAGACTCCGAGCAGTACTTC; CDR3aa: CASSMLVPSDSEQYF
d_gene: -; v_gene: TRBV5-6; j_gene: TRBJ2-6; abundance: -; CDR3nt: TGTGCCAGCAGCGGGGGGACTGGGGCCAACGTCCTGACTTTC; CDR3aa: CASSGGTGANVLTF
d_gene: -; v_gene: TRBV30; j_gene: TRBJ1-1; abundance: -; CDR3nt: TGTGCCTGGAGTCCGTTGATGAACACTGAAGCTTTCTTT; CDR3aa: CAWSPLMNTEAFF
d_gene: -; v_gene: TRBV29-1; j_gene: TRBJ1-1; abundance: -; CDR3nt: TGCAGCGTTGGTGCACCGACGAACACTGAAGCTTTCTTT; CDR3aa: CSVGAPTNTEAFF
d_gene: -; v_gene: TRBV13; j_gene: TRBJ2-7; abundance: -; CDR3nt: TGTGCCAGCAGCACCGGACATAGCTCCTACGAGCAGTACTTC; CDR3aa: CASSTGHSSYEQYF
d_gene: -; v_gene: TRBV5-5; j_gene: TRBJ2-1; abundance: once; CDR3nt: TGTGCCAGCAGCGGGGGGACACCTAGCTCCTACAATGAGCAGTTCTTC; CDR3aa: CASSGGTPSSYNEQFF
d_gene: TRBD2; v_gene: TRBV7-2; j_gene: TRBJ2-7; abundance: -; CDR3nt: TGTGCCAGCAGCTCCGGACTAGCGGGGCCCGGTTACGAGCAGTACTTC; CDR3aa: CASSSGLAGPGYEQYF
d_gene: TRBD1; v_gene: TRBV7-9; j_gene: TRBJ1-5; abundance: -; CDR3nt: TGTGCCAGCAGCTTTGACAGGGTAAATCAGCCCCAGCATTTT; CDR3aa: CASSFDRVNQPQHF
d_gene: TRBD1; v_gene: TRBV10-3; j_gene: TRBJ2-1; abundance: once; CDR3nt: TGTGCCATCAGTGAGTCGAGGGACAGGCGACCCAATGAGCAGTTCTTC; CDR3aa: CAISESRDRRPNEQFF
d_gene: -; v_gene: TRBV9; j_gene: TRBJ1-1; abundance: few; CDR3nt: TGTGCCAGCAGCGTAGGGGGAGCAGGGTCTATGAACACTGAAGCTTTCTTT; CDR3aa: CASSVGGAGSMNTEAFF
d_gene: TRBD1; v_gene: TRBV5-1; j_gene: TRBJ1-6; abundance: -; CDR3nt: TGCGCCAGCAGCTCACAGGGGGCGGGTAATTCACCCCTCCACTTT; CDR3aa: CASSSQGAGNSPLHF
d_gene: -; v_gene: TRBV20-1; j_gene: TRBJ2-1; abundance: once; CDR3nt: TGCAGTGCTAGTTGGGACAATGAGCAGTTCTTC; CDR3aa: CSASWDNEQFF
d_gene: -; v_gene: TRBV9; j_gene: TRBJ2-3; abundance: -; CDR3nt: TGTGCCAGCAGCCGAGGGGGTGATACGCAGTATTTT; CDR3aa: CASSRGGDTQYF
d_gene: -; v_gene: TRBV6-5; j_gene: TRBJ2-5; abundance: few; CDR3nt: TGTGCCAGCAGTACGAGGGAGACCCAGTACTTC; CDR3aa: CASSTRETQYF
d_gene: -; v_gene: TRBV25-1; j_gene: TRBJ2-5; abundance: -; CDR3nt: TGTGCCAGCAGTGATATTCTAGCGTCCCAAGAGACCCAGTACTTC; CDR3aa: CASSDILASQETQYF
d_gene: -; v_gene: TRBV19; j_gene: TRBJ2-7; abundance: -; CDR3nt: TGTGCCAGTAGTATAGTTAGGGGGGACGAGCAGTACTTC; CDR3aa: CASSIVRGDEQYF
d_gene: -; v_gene: TRBV30; j_gene: TRBJ2-7; abundance: -; CDR3nt: TGTGCCTGGAGGGGGATAATGATAACAGGGTCCCCGCTCGAGCAGTACTTC; CDR3aa: CAWRGIMITGSPLEQYF
d_gene: TRBD1; v_gene: TRBV29-1; j_gene: TRBJ2-5; abundance: -; CDR3nt: TGCAGCTACCGGGACAGGCTCCAAGAGACCCAGTACTTC; CDR3aa: CSYRDRLQETQYF
d_gene: -; v_gene: TRBV4-3; j_gene: TRBJ2-3; abundance: -; CDR3nt: TGCGCCAGCAGCCAAGAATCGGTTACAGATACGCAGTATTTT; CDR3aa: CASSQESVTDTQYF
d_gene: -; v_gene: TRBV6-1; j_gene: TRBJ2-5; abundance: -; CDR3nt: TGTGCCAGCAGCGTACAGGGTGGTAAGGAGACCCAGTACTTC; CDR3aa: CASSVQGGKETQYF
d_gene: -; v_gene: TRBV11-2; j_gene: TRBJ2-2; abundance: -; CDR3nt: TGTGCCAGCAGCTTCCGAGACCTTAACACCGGGGAGCTGTTTTTT; CDR3aa: CASSFRDLNTGELFF
d_gene: TRBD1; v_gene: TRBV5-1; j_gene: TRBJ2-3; abundance: once; CDR3nt: TGCGCCAGCAGCTTGGGGCAGGGGGCCACAGATACGCAGTATTTT; CDR3aa: CASSLGQGATDTQYF
d_gene: -; v_gene: TRBV4-3; j_gene: TRBJ1-1; abundance: once; CDR3nt: TGCGCCAGCAGCCAAGAAGCGGAAACTGAAGCTTTCTTT; CDR3aa: CASSQEAETEAFF
d_gene: TRBD2; v_gene: TRBV28; j_gene: TRBJ2-1; abundance: -; CDR3nt: TGTGCCAGCAGTTTACTTAGCGGGAGCGAGAGAAATGAGCAGTTCTTC; CDR3aa: CASSLLSGSERNEQFF